A selection of T cell receptor beta chains follows, all from one sample in a study of blood T cell repertoires in COVID-19. Clones were sequenced by immunoSEQ multiplex PCR, and TCRdb holds only the in-frame ones, with some missing. The data hold about 46,000 clones, with roughly nine tenths observed a single time. Sequenced: PBMCs or T cells enriched from blood (not recorded which). The receptors shown here come from a woman aged 50 to 65 who had recovered from COVID-19. The CDR3 runs from the conserved cysteine through the conserved F or W. A D gene is named only where the DNA matches it firmly. Rows may omit the clone size; those that give it use once, few, many or a size class.

V: TRBV2; J: TRBJ2-5; size: .; D: TRBD1; DNA: TGTGCCAGCAGTTATAGGGACAGGGGAGAAGAGACCCAGTACTTC; CDR3: CASSYRDRGEETQYF
V: TRBV19; J: TRBJ2-5; size: .; D: .; DNA: TGTGCCAGTAGTATCTCAGCGGTTCAAGAGACCCAGTACTTC; CDR3: CASSISAVQETQYF
V: TRBV18; J: TRBJ2-3; size: .; D: TRBD1; DNA: TGTGCCAGCTCACCACGGATTGTGGGACAGGGCTCAGATACGCAGTATTTT; CDR3: CASSPRIVGQGSDTQYF
V: TRBV5-1; J: TRBJ2-5; size: .; D: TRBD2; DNA: TGCGCCAGCAGATGGACTAGCGGGAGTGGGGAGACCCAGTACTTC; CDR3: CASRWTSGSGETQYF
V: TRBV9; J: TRBJ2-7; size: .; D: TRBD2; DNA: TGTGCCAGCAGCGTAGGGTCGGGGGGGTCAGCCTACGAGCAGTACTTC; CDR3: CASSVGSGGSAYEQYF
V: TRBV2; J: TRBJ2-1; size: .; D: TRBD2; DNA: TGTGCCAGCAGTGAACTAGCGGCATACAATGAGCAGTTCTTC; CDR3: CASSELAAYNEQFF
V: TRBV2; J: TRBJ2-5; size: once; D: .; DNA: TGTGCCAGCACAGGACTCCTCCCTCCTCGAGAGACCCAGTACTTC; CDR3: CASTGLLPPRETQYF
V: TRBV6-5; J: TRBJ1-2; size: .; D: .; DNA: TGTGCCAGCAGCTACTCAAGAGGGGGGGCGGGCTATGGCTACACCTTC; CDR3: CASSYSRGGAGYGYTF
V: TRBV28; J: TRBJ2-1; size: once; D: TRBD1; DNA: TGTGCCAGCACCCTAGGGGGCAGGACCTCCTACAATGAGCAGTTCTTC; CDR3: CASTLGGRTSYNEQFF
V: TRBV19; J: TRBJ2-1; size: .; D: .; DNA: TGTGCCAGTAGTATAACGACAGATAGCTCCTACAATGAGCAGTTCTTC; CDR3: CASSITTDSSYNEQFF
V: TRBV2; J: TRBJ1-6; size: once; D: TRBD1; DNA: TGTGCCAGCAGGAATCAACTGACAGGGGAGACACCCCTCCACTTT; CDR3: CASRNQLTGETPLHF
V: TRBV7-9; J: TRBJ1-1; size: .; D: TRBD1; DNA: TGTGCCAGCAGCTTGGGACAGGGAAACACTGAAGCTTTCTTT; CDR3: CASSLGQGNTEAFF
V: TRBV19; J: TRBJ2-5; size: .; D: TRBD1; DNA: TGTGCCAGTAGGCCCGACAGGGGGCTACGAGAGACCCAGTACTTC; CDR3: CASRPDRGLRETQYF
V: TRBV28; J: TRBJ2-3; size: .; D: .; DNA: TGTGCCAGCAGTTTCGCCGGGGAAGATACGCAGTATTTT; CDR3: CASSFAGEDTQYF
V: TRBV5-1; J: TRBJ2-3; size: .; D: .; DNA: TGCGCCAGCAGCTTGACAGCGGGCGCAGATACGCAGTATTTT; CDR3: CASSLTAGADTQYF
V: TRBV7-9; J: TRBJ1-1; size: .; D: .; DNA: TGTGCCAGCAGCTCAGCCGCTGGCCCCCTGGCCGCTTTCTTT; CDR3: CASSSAAGPLAAFF
V: TRBV19; J: TRBJ1-2; size: .; D: .; DNA: TGTGCCAGTGCTCCGAAACTACTTTATGGCTACACCTTC; CDR3: CASAPKLLYGYTF
V: TRBV28; J: TRBJ2-5; size: .; D: .; DNA: TGTGCCAGCTCGGGACTTCAAGAGACCCAGTACTTC; CDR3: CASSGLQETQYF
V: TRBV19; J: TRBJ1-4; size: .; D: TRBD1; DNA: TGTGCCAGTTCTAGAAAGACAGGGGACTCACGGAGGGATGAAAAACTGTTTTTT; CDR3: CASSRKTGDSRRDEKLFF
V: TRBV7-2; J: TRBJ1-4; size: .; D: .; DNA: TGTGCCAGCAGCTTGACAGGTGCCAGTGAAAAACTGTTTTTT; CDR3: CASSLTGASEKLFF
V: TRBV5-1; J: TRBJ2-5; size: .; D: TRBD1; DNA: TGCGCCAGCAGCAGGGGCGACAGGGGGCGGGCGGAGACCCAGTACTTC; CDR3: CASSRGDRGRAETQYF
V: TRBV7-2; J: TRBJ2-4; size: .; D: TRBD1; DNA: TGTGCCAGCAGCGGGTTAGGACAGGGCGGGTGGAACATTCAGTACTTC; CDR3: CASSGLGQGGWNIQYF
V: TRBV2; J: TRBJ2-1; size: .; D: .; DNA: TGTGCCAGCACGACTAGATCGTACAATGAGCAGTTCTTC; CDR3: CASTTRSYNEQFF
V: TRBV7-2; J: TRBJ1-1; size: .; D: .; DNA: TGTGCCAGCAGCTTGGGTCAGGAAACTGAAGCTTTCTTT; CDR3: CASSLGQETEAFF
V: TRBV18; J: TRBJ2-5; size: few; D: TRBD2; DNA: TGTGCCAGCTCACCAAAGGCTAGCGGGAGAACCGTACAAGAGACCCAGTACTTC; CDR3: CASSPKASGRTVQETQYF
V: TRBV5-1; J: TRBJ2-5; size: .; D: TRBD1; DNA: TGCGCCAGCAGCTTGGGACAGGGGAAGGAGACCCAGTACTTC; CDR3: CASSLGQGKETQYF
V: TRBV20-1; J: TRBJ2-5; size: medium-sized; D: TRBD2; DNA: TGCAGTGCTAGTCCAGCGGGGGGGCAAGAGACCCAGTACTTC; CDR3: CSASPAGGQETQYF
V: TRBV2; J: TRBJ2-1; size: .; D: .; DNA: TGTGCCAGCACCTCTGAGGCAGGGTATGACAATGAGCAGTTCTTC; CDR3: CASTSEAGYDNEQFF
V: TRBV19; J: TRBJ1-2; size: .; D: TRBD1; DNA: TGTGCCAGTAGTTCGAGGACAGGGGGTAACTATGGCTACACCTTC; CDR3: CASSSRTGGNYGYTF
V: TRBV7-9; J: TRBJ2-5; size: .; D: .; DNA: TGTGCCAGCAGCTTACGGCAGGGCCCGGAGACCCAGTACTTC; CDR3: CASSLRQGPETQYF
V: TRBV25-1; J: TRBJ1-1; size: .; D: .; DNA: TGTGCCAGCACACCCACACGCGGACAGTTGACTGAAGCTTTCTTT; CDR3: CASTPTRGQLTEAFF
V: TRBV6-5; J: TRBJ1-1; size: .; D: .; DNA: TGTGCCAGCCGGACTCAAACCCGACCTGAAGCTTTCTTT; CDR3: CASRTQTRPEAFF
V: TRBV6-2/TRBV6-3; J: TRBJ2-2; size: .; D: .; DNA: TGTGCCAGCAGTCGGGGACAACCAAACACCGGGGAGCTGTTTTTT; CDR3: CASSRGQPNTGELFF
V: TRBV28; J: TRBJ1-2; size: once; D: .; DNA: TGTGCCAGCAGTTCGCCCCACCCCGGACAGCCCGTAAACTATGGCTACACCTTC; CDR3: CASSSPHPGQPVNYGYTF
V: TRBV19; J: TRBJ2-2; size: .; D: .; DNA: TGTGCCAGTAGTAACAGCCCTGAGGGTTTCACCGGGGAGCTGTTTTTT; CDR3: CASSNSPEGFTGELFF
V: TRBV24-1; J: TRBJ2-3; size: .; D: .; DNA: TGTGCCACCAGTGATCCCGCAGGGGATGATACGCAGTATTTT; CDR3: CATSDPAGDDTQYF
V: TRBV5-1; J: TRBJ2-3; size: .; D: TRBD1; DNA: TGCGCCAGCAGCTTTCAGGGGGCGAGGACAGATACGCAGTATTTT; CDR3: CASSFQGARTDTQYF
V: TRBV21-1; J: TRBJ2-3; size: .; D: .; DNA: TGTGCCAGCAGCAATAGCGGGGGGCAAAGCACAGATACGCAGTATTTT; CDR3: CASSNSGGQSTDTQYF
V: TRBV7-2; J: TRBJ2-1; size: .; D: TRBD2; DNA: TGTGCCAGCAGCTTAGACCTAGCGGGGGGTAATGAGCAGTTCTTC; CDR3: CASSLDLAGGNEQFF
V: TRBV5-7; J: TRBJ2-5; size: .; D: .; DNA: TGTGCCAGCAGCTTGGGGGGGAGGGAGACCCAGTACTTC; CDR3: CASSLGGRETQYF
V: TRBV20-1; J: TRBJ2-3; size: .; D: .; DNA: TGCAGTGCTAGTCAAACTATTGTCACAGATACGCAGTATTTT; CDR3: CSASQTIVTDTQYF
V: TRBV28; J: TRBJ1-1; size: .; D: TRBD1; DNA: TGTGCCAGCGGACAGGGGGCGGGCAACACTGAAGCTTTCTTT; CDR3: CASGQGAGNTEAFF
V: TRBV28; J: TRBJ1-6; size: .; D: .; DNA: TGTGCCAGCACACTACGACAGTATTCACCCCTCCACTTT; CDR3: CASTLRQYSPLHF
V: TRBV11-3; J: TRBJ2-1; size: .; D: TRBD2; DNA: TGTGCCAGCAGCTTAGGACTAGCGAGATACAATGAGCAGTTCTTC; CDR3: CASSLGLARYNEQFF
V: TRBV7-3; J: TRBJ2-1; size: .; D: .; DNA: TGTGCCAGCAGCGAAATGTCAAGCGGTGAGCAGTTCTTC; CDR3: CASSEMSSGEQFF
V: TRBV4-3; J: TRBJ1-1; size: .; D: .; DNA: TGCGCCAGCAGCCAAGATGGGCGCCACACTGAAGCTTTCTTT; CDR3: CASSQDGRHTEAFF
V: TRBV7-2; J: TRBJ2-7; size: .; D: TRBD2; DNA: TGTGCCAGCAGCTTAGATAGCGGGGTAAAGTCGCACGAGCAGTACTTC; CDR3: CASSLDSGVKSHEQYF
V: TRBV3-1/TRBV3-2; J: TRBJ1-2; size: .; D: .; DNA: TGTGCCAGCAGCCAAGACGACACGGACTATGGCTACACCTTC; CDR3: CASSQDDTDYGYTF
V: TRBV3-1/TRBV3-2; J: TRBJ2-3; size: once; D: TRBD2; DNA: TGTGCCAGCAGCCCAGGGACTAGCGGAAACACAGATACGCAGTATTTT; CDR3: CASSPGTSGNTDTQYF
V: TRBV6-2/TRBV6-3; J: TRBJ2-7; size: .; D: TRBD2; DNA: TGTGCCAGCAGTTCGACTAGCGTGCACTACGAGCAGTACTTC; CDR3: CASSSTSVHYEQYF
V: TRBV7-6; J: TRBJ1-3; size: .; D: .; DNA: TGTGCCAGCAGCTTAGTGCTTGGAGGAAGCTCTGGAAACACCATATATTTT; CDR3: CASSLVLGGSSGNTIYF
V: TRBV27; J: TRBJ1-1; size: .; D: .; DNA: TGTGCCAGCAAGACAGCTTTGAACACTGAAGCTTTCTTT; CDR3: CASKTALNTEAFF
V: TRBV11-3; J: TRBJ1-1; size: .; D: .; DNA: TGTGCCAGCAGCTTAATGCCGGACACTGAAGCTTTCTTT; CDR3: CASSLMPDTEAFF
V: TRBV20-1; J: TRBJ2-5; size: .; D: .; DNA: TGCAGTGCTAGTATGGTCAGAGCGGAGACCCAGTACTTC; CDR3: CSASMVRAETQYF
V: TRBV7-8; J: TRBJ1-5; size: .; D: .; DNA: TGTGCCAGCAGCTTAGGAGGATTCCACCTCGGAATTCAGCCCCAGCATTTT; CDR3: CASSLGGFHLGIQPQHF
V: TRBV4-1; J: TRBJ1-1; size: .; D: .; DNA: TGCGCCAGCAGCCGCCGGACAGCGTCGAACACTGAAGCTTTCTTT; CDR3: CASSRRTASNTEAFF
V: TRBV15; J: TRBJ2-5; size: .; D: TRBD2; DNA: TGTGCCACCAGCAGCGCGGGGGGAGCGGTCCAAGAGACCCAGTACTTC; CDR3: CATSSAGGAVQETQYF
V: TRBV6-5; J: TRBJ2-1; size: .; D: TRBD2; DNA: TGTGCCAGCACTCGCGGGAGTGGATACAATGAGCAGTTCTTC; CDR3: CASTRGSGYNEQFF
V: TRBV7-7; J: TRBJ2-3; size: .; D: TRBD2; DNA: TGTGCTAGCAGCTTGGGACTAGCGGGAGTGGATACGCAGTATTTT; CDR3: CASSLGLAGVDTQYF